Each of the 29 T cell receptor beta chains below was sequenced from the same sample in a study of blood T cell repertoires in COVID-19. The method was immunoSEQ multiplex PCR; TCRdb's version includes in-frame clones alone and lacks a portion of them. The profile shows roughly 150,000 clones, more than 85% of them singletons. The sequencing sample was made of peripheral blood. These receptor sequences come from an elderly woman with COVID-19, enrolled during active disease.

The chain joins TRBV10-3 to TRBJ1-4; 10 bases align to TRBD1. V gave up 3 bases and J gave up 8 bases; unmatched junction bases: 9. Germline V gene sequence: CDR1 ENHRY, CDR2 SYGVKD. This CDR3 has 16 residues. CDR3 in DNA: TGTGCCATCAGTGATGGGCCGGGACAGGGGCGCGAAAAACTGTTTTTT. This codes for CAISDGPGQGREKLFF.

The chain employs TRBV9 and TRBJ2-7; 9 nucleotides align to TRBD2. Germline CDR1 SGDLS, CDR2 YYNGEE. CDR3 length: 16 residues. Unmatched junction bases numbered 10, after V lost 0 bases and J lost 6 bases. The CDR3 coding sequence is TGTGCCAGCAGCGTAGGACCTCGCGGGAGGGAGGCCGAGCAGTACTTC. Translation: CASSVGPRGREAEQYF.

The rearrangement uses TRBV18 and TRBJ2-1, with a tentative D call TRBD2 (5 bases). This CDR3 is 16 amino acids long. Germline CDR1 is KGHSH and CDR2 is LQKENI. V was cut by 3 bases and J by 0 bases, with 12 bases left in between. CDR3 in DNA: TGTGCCAGCTCACCCCCCGCTGGACTCTCCTACAATGAGCAGTTCTTC. This sequence encodes CASSPPAGLSYNEQFF.

This chain joins TRBV11-2 and TRBJ2-7, with TRBD1 identical over 9 bases. Germline CDR1 is SGHAT and CDR2 is FQNNGV. CDR3 length: 15 amino acids. Losses at the gene ends were 1 base for V and 3 bases for J; bases not matched to a gene: 4. The CDR3 region has the DNA TGTGCCAGCAGCTTAGCTGGGACAGGGATCTACGAGCAGTACTTC. It yields the protein CASSLAGTGIYEQYF.

The V call is TRBV14, the J call TRBJ2-2; 8 nucleotides align to TRBD1. The CDR3 is made up of 15 amino acids. Germline V gene sequence: CDR1 SGHDN, CDR2 FVKESK. J was trimmed by 8 bases and V by 4 bases; bases with no gene match: 9. The CDR3 DNA follows: TGTGCCAGCAGCCTCCGGACAGGGCTAGTAGGGGAGCTGTTTTTT. Amino acid sequence: CASSLRTGLVGELFF.

The V call is TRBV2, the J call TRBJ1-2; TRBD1 agrees at 10 bases. Germline V CDR1 and CDR2: SNHLY, FYNNEI. V lost 0 bases, J lost 4 bases, and 5 bases stayed unmatched. The CDR3 covers 16 residues. The CDR3 bases are TGTGCCAGCAGTGAAGCGGGACAGGGGCTCTCCTATGGCTACACCTTC. This encodes CASSEAGQGLSYGYTF.

The V and J genes are TRBV12-5 and TRBJ2-6, with TRBD2 identical over 12 bases. Germline CDR1 reads LGHNT; CDR2 reads FRNRAP. The length of the CDR3 is 16 residues. V lost 8 bases to trimming and J lost 2 bases; unmatched junction nucleotides: 4. For the CDR3, the DNA is TGTGCTAGTCCCCTAGCGGGAGGGCCTGGGGCCAACGTCCTGACTTTC. Residues: CASPLAGGPGANVLTF.

This clone was seen a few times. The CDR3 loop is CASTNGDRDYGYTF. In DNA, the CDR3 is TGTGCCAGCACCAATGGGGACAGAGACTATGGCTACACCTTC. The J gene is TRBJ1-2, the V gene TRBV6-5; 7 nucleotides align to TRBD1. Per the germline V gene, CDR1 is MNHEY and CDR2 is SVGAGI. The J segment lost 3 bases and the V segment lost 7 bases, leaving 8 bases of the junction unmatched. CDR3 length equals 14 residues.

J is TRBJ1-3 and V is TRBV28; 8 nucleotides agree with TRBD1. Germline V gives CDR1 MDHEN, CDR2 SYDVKM. J lost 7 bases, V lost 8 bases, and 7 bases had no gene match. CDR3 length: 13 amino acids. The CDR3 sequence: CASFYRGVNTIYF. The CDR3 DNA follows: TGTGCCAGCTTTTACAGGGGGGTGAACACCATATATTTT.

In this sample, this clone turned up once. The chain has TRBV28 and TRBJ1-1, with D perhaps TRBD1 (5 bases). The V end lost 6 bases, the J end lost 1 base, and 12 bases lay between the germline ends. The CDR3 has 14 residues. Germline V CDR1 and CDR2: MDHEN, SYDVKM. This CDR3 reads CASSPMGGNTEAFF. The CDR3, as DNA: TGTGCCAGCAGCCCAATGGGGGGGAACACTGAAGCTTTCTTT. Combining the CDR3 with reference TRBV28 and TRBJ1-1 gives the whole variable domain DVKVTQSSRYLVKRTGEKVFLECVQDMDHENMFWYRQDPGLGLRLIYFSYDVKMKEKGDIPEGYSVSREKKERFSLILESASTNQTSMYLCASSPMGGNTEAFFGQGTRLTVV.

This chain uses TRBV5-6 with TRBJ1-2; no firm D call. V gave up 2 bases and J gave up 10 bases, with 12 bases separating them. The germline gives CDR1 SGHDT, CDR2 YYEEEE. The CDR3 contains 12 residues. Written as DNA, the CDR3 is TGTGCCAGCAGCTTATCGCTCCAGGCCTACACCTTC. Its translation: CASSLSLQAYTF.

The chain has TRBV6-5 and TRBJ1-5; D gene unclear. CDR3 length equals 13 residues. Germline CDR1 reads MNHEY; CDR2 reads SVGAGI. The ends were cut back, 4 bases at V and 7 bases at J, with 11 bases in the middle. Here the CDR3 DNA reads TGTGCCAGCAGTTCGACTTCTCTACAGCCCCAGCATTTT. It specifies CASSSTSLQPQHF.

This clone was seen more than once but under ten times. The rearrangement links TRBV10-1 to TRBJ2-3; 9 bases are shared with TRBD2. The germline CDR1 and CDR2 sequences are WNHNN and SYGVQD (reference sequence). The CDR3 totals 15 residues. Unmatched junction bases numbered 4, after V lost 4 bases and J lost 2 bases. In DNA form, the CDR3 reads TGCGCCAGCAGTGTGGAGCGGGAGGACACAGATACGCAGTATTTT. It is translated as CASSVEREDTDTQYF.

The chain combines TRBV7-9 with TRBJ2-2; 7 bases line up with TRBD1. The CDR3 is made up of 16 amino acids. Germline V gives CDR1 SEHNR, CDR2 FQNEAQ (reference sequence). V lost 5 bases and J lost 6; bases outside the gene matches: 12. DNA of the CDR3: TGTGCCAGCAGCCCGACAGGGCCCACTAGATCCGGGGAGCTGTTTTTT. It is translated as CASSPTGPTRSGELFF.

The rearrangement links TRBV7-3 to TRBJ2-1; 9 nucleotides agree with TRBD2. Germline V gene data show CDR1 as SGHTA and CDR2 as FQGTGA. The trim removed 4 bases at V and 1 base at J, leaving 14 bases unmatched. CDR3 length equals 19 residues. The CDR3 sequence is CASSSSGLAFPASYNEQFF. The CDR3 DNA reads as TGTGCCAGCAGCTCATCGGGACTAGCCTTTCCTGCTTCCTACAATGAGCAGTTCTTC.

The rearrangement uses TRBV20-1 and TRBJ1-1, with a weak D call TRBD1 (5 bases). The CDR3 sequence is 13 residues long. Trimming shortened V by 3 bases and J by 6 bases, and 14 bases separated the two germline ends. Germline lookup yields CDR1 DFQATT and CDR2 SNEGSKA (reference sequence). CDR3 nucleotides: TGCAGTGCTAGTGGAGGACACCTCCCTGAAGCTTTCTTT. Its translation: CSASGGHLPEAFF.

V gene TRBV3-1 (or the pseudogene TRBV3-2) combines with J gene TRBJ1-2; weak D call: TRBD1 (5 bases). Germline-derived CDR1 and CDR2 are LGHDT and YNNKEL (reference sequence). The CDR3 sequence is 16 residues long. Trimming took off 2 bases at V and 2 bases at J, with 15 bases between the two ends. The CDR3 DNA is TGTGCCAGCAGCCAAAGGGTTTTTGGGGGGAACTATGGCTACACCTTC. Translation gives CASSQRVFGGNYGYTF.

The rearrangement links TRBV7-9 to TRBJ2-1, with 10 bases matching TRBD2. CDR3 length equals 17 residues. Losses at the gene ends were 5 bases for V and 7 bases for J; bases not matched to a gene: 14. Germline lookup yields CDR1 SEHNR and CDR2 FQNEAQ (reference sequence). CDR3 coding DNA: TGTGCCAGCAGCAATGGTTGGCTAGCGGGAGTCGGGAATGAGCAGTTCTTC. Its translation is CASSNGWLAGVGNEQFF.

This chain joins TRBV29-1 and TRBJ2-1, with a possible D match to TRBD2 (6 bases). The length of the CDR3 is 18 residues. V was shortened by 6 bases and J by 10 bases, with 34 bases between the two germline ends. The germline gives CDR1 SQVTM, CDR2 ANQGSEA. This chain's CDR3 is CSVATPEPGLELRGEQFF. In DNA, the CDR3 is TGCAGCGTCGCCACTCCCGAACCGGGACTGGAGCTCCGGGGGGAGCAGTTCTTC.

The rearrangement uses TRBV19 and TRBJ1-6; 7 positions agree with TRBD1. CDR3 length: 14 residues. V shed 10 bases, J shed 4 bases, and the junction held 7 bases outside the gene matches. The V gene's germline CDR1 is LNHDA and CDR2 SQIVND (reference sequence). The CDR3: CATHAGGYNSPLHF. The CDR3 nucleotides are TGTGCCACCCATGCAGGGGGATATAATTCACCCCTCCACTTT.

The rearrangement links TRBV18 to TRBJ2-7; D may be TRBD1 (5 bases). Trimming took off 3 bases at V and 3 bases at J, with 12 bases between the two ends. The germline CDR1 and CDR2 sequences are KGHSH and LQKENI. The CDR3 is 14 residues long. The CDR3 nucleotides read TGTGCCAGCTCACCGGGCTCAGGGTACTACGAGCAGTACTTC. It translates to CASSPGSGYYEQYF.

The chain is built from TRBV18 and TRBJ1-4; 8 nucleotides line up with TRBD1. The J segment lost 0 bases and the V segment lost 4 bases, leaving 4 bases of the junction unmatched. Germline CDR1 and CDR2: KGHSH and LQKENI. The CDR3 length is 16 residues. The CDR3 sequence: CASSQGTGATNEKLFF. The CDR3 nucleotides are TGTGCCAGCTCACAAGGGACAGGAGCAACTAATGAAAAACTGTTTTTT.

The sample holds a few counts of this clone. The chain links TRBV4-2 to TRBJ1-2, with D tentatively TRBD1 (5 bases). CDR3 size: 18 residues. V lost 0 bases and J lost 0, with 17 bases in between. The germline V gene has CDR1 LGHNA and CDR2 YNFKEQ. CDR3 loop: CASSQEAGRTGANYGYTF. The CDR3 DNA sequence: TGTGCCAGCAGCCAAGAAGCCGGGAGGACGGGGGCTAACTATGGCTACACCTTC.

The gene calls are TRBV5-1 and TRBJ2-6, with D possibly matching TRBD2 (6 bases). This CDR3 has 15 amino acids. V dropped 4 bases and J dropped 4 bases, with 12 bases sitting between them. Germline assignment: CDR1 SGHRS and CDR2 YFSETQ. CDR3 bases: TGCGCCAGCAGCCCGGAGGGTTCCGGGGCCAACGTCCTGACTTTC. Translating gives CASSPEGSGANVLTF.

V gene TRBV5-1 combines with J gene TRBJ2-1, with 11 bases lining up with TRBD2. Germline V lookup: CDR1 SGHRS, CDR2 YFSETQ. V was pared by 0 bases and J by 6 bases, with 5 bases of the junction left unmatched. The CDR3 totals 16 residues. The CDR3 DNA is TGCGCCAGCAGCTTGGAGATAGCGGGAGGGGGCAATGAGCAGTTCTTC. Residues: CASSLEIAGGGNEQFF.

This rearrangement joins TRBV7-3 to TRBJ2-1; 10 bases match TRBD2. The V gene's germline CDR1 is SGHTA and CDR2 FQGTGA. Trimming cost V 5 bases and J 7 bases; bases outside gene matches: 8. This CDR3 has 15 amino acids. CDR3 amino acids: CASSEAGGFSNEQFF. The CDR3 nucleotides read TGTGCCAGCAGCGAAGCGGGAGGGTTTAGTAATGAGCAGTTCTTC. Variable domain in full (rest from reference TRBV7-3 and TRBJ2-1): GAGVSQTPSNKVTEKGKYVELRCDPISGHTALYWYRQSLGQGPEFLIYFQGTGAADDSGLPNDRFFAVRPEGSVSTLKIQRTERGDSAVYLCASSEAGGFSNEQFFGPGTRLTVL.

The chain couples TRBV5-6 to TRBJ2-7, with 8 bases that match TRBD1. The J segment lost 7 bases and the V segment lost 3 bases, leaving 12 bases of the junction unmatched. This CDR3 contains 15 residues. CDR1 SGHDT and CDR2 YYEEEE come from the germline V gene. DNA for the CDR3: TGTGCCAGCAGCTCACGCAGATGGACAGGGTATGAGCAGTACTTC. Encoded protein: CASSSRRWTGYEQYF.

This sequence joins TRBV5-1 and TRBJ2-1, with 8 bases matching TRBD2. V gave up 0 bases and J gave up 5 bases; unmatched junction bases: 4. CDR3 length: 15 residues. Per the germline V gene, CDR1 is SGHRS and CDR2 is YFSETQ. The CDR3 here is CASSLVTSGDNEQFF. Written as DNA, the CDR3 is TGCGCCAGCAGCTTGGTCACTAGCGGAGACAATGAGCAGTTCTTC.

The chain recombines TRBV5-6 with TRBJ1-5; TRBD1 aligns across 7 bases. Germline trimming cut 5 bases from V and 2 bases from J; bases unmatched to any gene: 7. Per germline, CDR1 SGHDT and CDR2 YYEEEE. CDR3 length: 15 residues. CDR3 in amino acids: CASSLQGSGNQPQHF. Written as DNA, the CDR3 is TGTGCCAGCAGTCTACAGGGGAGCGGCAATCAGCCCCAGCATTTT.